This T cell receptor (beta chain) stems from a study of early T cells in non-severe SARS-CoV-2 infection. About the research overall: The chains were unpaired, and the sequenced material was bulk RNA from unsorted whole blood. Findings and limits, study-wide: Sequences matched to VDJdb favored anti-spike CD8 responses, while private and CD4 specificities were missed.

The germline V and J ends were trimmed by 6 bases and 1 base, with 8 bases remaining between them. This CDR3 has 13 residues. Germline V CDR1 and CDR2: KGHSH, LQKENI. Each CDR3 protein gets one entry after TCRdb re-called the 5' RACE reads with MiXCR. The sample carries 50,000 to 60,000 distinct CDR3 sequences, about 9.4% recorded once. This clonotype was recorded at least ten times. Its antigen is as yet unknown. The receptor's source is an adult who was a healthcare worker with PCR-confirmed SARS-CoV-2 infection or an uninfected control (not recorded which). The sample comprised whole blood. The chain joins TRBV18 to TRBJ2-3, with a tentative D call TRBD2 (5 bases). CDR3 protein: CASSNGGTDTQYF. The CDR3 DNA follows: TGTGCCAGCTCGAACGGGGGCACAGATACGCAGTATTTT.